Below, 3 T cell receptor beta chains from the same sample are listed, as sequenced in a study of cytomegalovirus exposure and HLA in healthy donors. Primers: 60 Vbeta forward and 13 Jbeta reverse. Data came from immunoSEQ multiplex PCR; TCRdb stores just in-frame clones and leaves some out. This table has about 150,000 clones, approximately 80% appearing once. Sequenced material: PBMCs. Receptors originate from a male donor in good health and CMV-seronegative.

Concerning this clone itself: One junction end disagrees with the germline gene, perhaps due to a read error. The gene calls are TRBV11-2 and TRBJ2-5; 9 bases are a match to TRBD1. The CDR3 extends over 16 amino acids. Germline CDR1 is SGHAT and CDR2 is FQNNGV. The CDR3 nucleotides read TGTGCCAACAGCTCCGTTATGGGACAGGGTTGGGAGACCCAGTACTTC. This codes for CANSSVMGQGWETQYF.

The J gene is TRBJ2-3, the V gene TRBV4-3; D not resolved. This CDR3 region has 13 residues. Deletions cut 0 bases from V and 14 bases from J, with 15 bases between. The germline gives CDR1 LGHNA, CDR2 YSLEER. CDR3 nucleotides: TGCGCCAGCAGCCAAGAACAGCAGACCCCGCGGTATTTT. Its translation is CASSQEQQTPRYF.

The chain couples TRBV28 to TRBJ1-5; D is perhaps TRBD1 (5 bases). CDR3 length: 15 amino acids. V lost 6 bases and J 2 bases, leaving 14 bases between the germline ends. Looked up from germline, CDR1 is MDHEN and CDR2 is SYDVKM. This CDR3 reads CASRPGGEGNQPQHF. In DNA, the CDR3 is TGTGCCAGCAGGCCGGGGGGAGAGGGCAATCAGCCCCAGCATTTT.